The 21 T cell receptor beta chains below all came from one sample that was sequenced in a study of cytomegalovirus exposure and HLA in healthy donors. The table came from immunoSEQ multiplex PCR; TCRdb's copy has only in-frame clones and leaves some out. The data contain some 200,000 clones, around 80% of them singletons. Input material: PBMCs. The source is a woman under 40 in good health and CMV-seropositive.

This sequence joins TRBV7-2 and TRBJ1-5; D unclear. CDR1 SGHTA and CDR2 FQGNSA come from the germline V gene. Trimming removed 2 bases from V and 3 bases from J, with 8 bases in between. The CDR3 loop spans 14 amino acids. The CDR3 region is CASSLSRDNQPQHF. As DNA, the CDR3 is TGTGCCAGCAGCTTATCGAGGGACAATCAGCCCCAGCATTTT.

This rearrangement joins TRBV28 to TRBJ1-3, with D possibly TRBD1 on 5 matching bases. There are 14 residues in the CDR3. CDR1 and CDR2 from the germline V gene are MDHEN and SYDVKM. The germline V and J ends were trimmed by 5 bases and 2 bases, with 10 bases remaining between them. This CDR3 is CASSTTGTGNTIYF. CDR3 coding DNA: TGTGCCAGCAGTACTACAGGCACTGGAAACACCATATATTTT.

The chain links TRBV5-5 to TRBJ2-7; perhaps TRBD1 as D (6 bases). The CDR3 spans 17 residues. Germline V gene data show CDR1 as SGHKS and CDR2 as YYEKEE (reference sequence). V lost 0 bases, J lost 2 bases, and 18 bases lay in between. DNA for the CDR3: TGTGCCAGCAGCTTGGCGGCAGGGGCCTACGGGACCTACGAGCAGTACTTC. It is translated as CASSLAAGAYGTYEQYF.

CDR3 bases: TGTGCCAGCAAGGGGGAAGCTTTCTTT. The encoded protein is CASKGEAFF. This chain connects TRBV21-1 to TRBJ1-1; TRBD1 was called by the table and not checked on the DNA. TRBV21-1 is deemed a pseudogene. The CDR3 loop spans 9 amino acids.

This clone was recorded once. The chain carries TRBV6-5 and TRBJ1-2, with 10 bases that match TRBD1. The V segment lost 0 bases and the J segment 8 bases; nucleotides outside the gene matches: 9. The CDR3 sequence is 16 residues long. The V gene's germline CDR1 is MNHEY and CDR2 SVGAGI. The CDR3 nucleotides read TGTGCCAGCAGTTACTCAAGACAGGGGGCGCGACAAGGCTACACCTTC. Its translation: CASSYSRQGARQGYTF.

The chain recombines TRBV27 with TRBJ2-5, with a tentative D call TRBD1 (6 bases). The CDR3 is 15 amino acids. V lost 2 bases to trimming and J lost 1 base, with 11 bases between them. Germline V gene lookup returns CDR1 MNHEY and CDR2 SMNVEV (reference sequence). CDR3 coding DNA: TGTGCCAGCAGTTTAAGGGCCAGGGGCCAAGAGACCCAGTACTTC. Amino acids: CASSLRARGQETQYF.

The chain uses TRBV7-2 and TRBJ2-5; tentatively, D is TRBD1 (5 bases). The CDR3 covers 14 residues. Trimming cost V 5 bases and J 4 bases, with 14 bases left between them. Per germline, CDR1 SGHTA and CDR2 FQGNSA. CDR3 in amino acids: CASSAWGVGETQYF. In DNA, the CDR3 is TGTGCCAGCAGCGCTTGGGGCGTCGGAGAGACCCAGTACTTC.

The genes are TRBV7-9 and TRBJ2-7; 9 nucleotides agree with TRBD1. Per germline, CDR1 SEHNR and CDR2 FQNEAQ (reference sequence). After removal of 5 bases from V and 4 bases from J, the junction contained 6 bases not matched to a gene. CDR3 length equals 14 residues. The CDR3 loop reads CASSKDRGLYEQYF. The CDR3, as DNA: TGTGCCAGCAGCAAGGACAGGGGATTATACGAGCAGTACTTC.

The gene calls are TRBV2 and TRBJ1-2; no reliable D call. V lost 3 bases and J lost 10, with 9 bases in between. CDR3 length: 11 residues. CDR1 and CDR2 (germline): SNHLY, FYNNEI. DNA of the CDR3: TGTGCCAGCAGTGAGTGGGAGGACTACACCTTC. Its translation: CASSEWEDYTF.

This chain connects TRBV6-5 to TRBJ2-2; tentative D call: TRBD2 (5 bases). CDR1 is MNHEY, CDR2 SVGAGI, per germline. Deletions cut 7 bases from V and 5 bases from J, with 17 bases between. The CDR3 consists of 15 residues. CDR3 sequence (DNA): TGTGCCAGCAACCCCCGCCGGACGGGGACCGGGGAGCTGTTTTTT. This sequence encodes CASNPRRTGTGELFF.

With regard to this clone: One end of the junction does not line up with germline, which may come from a read error. The chain carries TRBV11-2 and TRBJ2-1; perhaps TRBD1 as D (5 bases). This CDR3 is 15 amino acids long. In germline, CDR1 is SGHAT, CDR2 FQNNGV. The CDR3 DNA follows: TGTGCCAGCAGCATAGATAGGGCGACAGTTGCTGAGCAGTTCTTC. It is translated as CASSIDRATVAEQFF.

V gene TRBV19 combines with J gene TRBJ1-5; TRBD1 aligns across 7 bases. CDR1 LNHDA and CDR2 SQIVND come from the germline V gene (reference sequence). The V gene end was trimmed by 10 bases and the J gene end by 4 bases; junction bases not matched to a gene: 13. The CDR3 consists of 15 residues. CDR3 protein: CATRDREIGNQPQHF. CDR3 nucleotide sequence: TGTGCCACCCGAGACAGGGAGATTGGAAATCAGCCCCAGCATTTT.

The chain is built from TRBV9 and TRBJ2-6; TRBD2 matches 7 bases. This CDR3 region has 15 residues. CDR1 SGDLS and CDR2 YYNGEE come from the germline V gene. The J segment lost 4 bases and the V segment lost 4 bases, leaving 5 bases of the junction unmatched. CDR3 sequence (DNA): TGTGCCAGCAGCTCCAGCGGGACCGGGGCCAACGTCCTGACTTTC. Its translation: CASSSSGTGANVLTF.

The rearrangement links TRBV6-5 to TRBJ1-3, with D possibly matching TRBD1 (5 bases). This CDR3 region has 14 residues. The V gene's germline CDR1 is MNHEY and CDR2 SVGAGI. V was pared by 10 bases and J by 2 bases, with 15 bases between. The CDR3 region is CATRSGTAGNTIYF. CDR3 nucleotide sequence: TGTGCCACCCGATCAGGGACTGCTGGAAACACCATATATTTT.

A few counts support this clone. The V and J genes are TRBV6-6 and TRBJ1-2; D is perhaps TRBD1 (5 bases). With 8 bases removed from V and 6 bases from J, the gap between germline ends came to 10 bases. The CDR3 length is 11 residues. Germline V gene lookup returns CDR1 MNHNY and CDR2 SVGAGI (reference sequence). The CDR3 loop is CASAGNNGYTF. For the CDR3, the DNA is TGTGCCAGCGCAGGGAATAATGGCTACACCTTC.

The chain carries TRBV28 and TRBJ2-7, with D maybe TRBD2 (5 bases). Germline values: CDR1 MDHEN, CDR2 SYDVKM. This CDR3 has 13 residues. The ends were cut back, 6 bases at V and 2 bases at J, with 11 bases in the middle. The CDR3 reads CASRFTGTYEQYF. Written as DNA, the CDR3 is TGTGCCAGCAGATTTACGGGAACCTACGAGCAGTACTTC.

Only one count was recorded for this clone. The genes are TRBV2 and TRBJ1-1; possibly TRBD1 for D (6 bases). This CDR3 has 16 residues. From germline, CDR1 is SNHLY and CDR2 FYNNEI. V was clipped by 1 base and J by 2 bases, with 14 bases between them. The CDR3 DNA sequence: TGTGCCAGCAGTGAAGTTCCCACAGGGATAAACACTGAAGCTTTCTTT. Residues: CASSEVPTGINTEAFF.

The J gene is TRBJ1-1, the V gene TRBV11-1; 7 bases are shared with TRBD1. The CDR3 sequence is 13 residues long. Losses at the gene ends were 9 bases for V and 7 bases for J; bases not matched to a gene: 11. CDR1 SGHAT and CDR2 FQDESV come from the germline V gene (reference sequence). The CDR3, as DNA: TGTGCCAGTGGGGGACAGCAAACCCTTGAAGCTTTCTTT. This encodes CASGGQQTLEAFF.

This chain links TRBV25-1 with TRBJ2-1; TRBD1 might be the D (6 bases). V was trimmed by 0 bases and J by 5 bases, leaving 17 bases between them. Germline CDR1 is MGHDK and CDR2 is SYGVNS. This CDR3 has 17 residues. In nucleotides, the CDR3 is TGTGCCAGCAGTGAATATGGGGGCGGCCCGCGGGACAATGAGCAGTTCTTC. This translates into CASSEYGGGPRDNEQFF.

V is TRBV5-1 and J is TRBJ1-2, with TRBD1 matching 7 bases. After removal of 4 bases from V and 4 bases from J, the junction contained 4 bases not matched to a gene. There are 13 residues in the CDR3. The germline V gene encodes CDR1 SGHRS and CDR2 YFSETQ. The CDR3 DNA sequence: TGCGCCAGCAGCCCCGGGACAGTCTATGGCTACACCTTC. Its translation is CASSPGTVYGYTF.

This chain joins TRBV11-3 and TRBJ2-1; 14 bases align to TRBD2. CDR1 and CDR2 from the germline V gene are SGHNT and YENEEA. V lost 4 bases to trimming and J lost 10 bases; unmatched junction nucleotides: 9. This CDR3 is 16 amino acids long. CDR3 coding DNA: TGTGCCAGCAGCTCCACCGGGACTAGCGGGAGACGAGAGCAGTTCTTC. Its translation is CASSSTGTSGRREQFF.